Sequencing of this T cell receptor beta chain was carried out in a study of OX40 agonist ivuxolimab in advanced cancers. Clones were sequenced by immunoSEQ multiplex PCR, and TCRdb holds only the in-frame ones, with some missing. The sample holds around 69,000 clones, about nine tenths seen once. The germline CDR1 and CDR2 sequences are SGHTA and FQGNSA. Trimming took 5 bases from V and 3 from J; bases not matched to a gene: 8. The CDR3 is made up of 15 amino acids. Sequencing used CD4+ or CD8+ T cells sorted from blood, obtained in a trial of the OX40 agonist ivuxolimab. This receptor was taken from an adult with an advanced solid tumor such as melanoma, head and neck, liver or kidney cancer. This chain joins TRBV7-2 and TRBJ2-3; 7 nucleotides align to TRBD1. CDR3: CASSPLTGKTDTQYF. DNA of the CDR3: TGTGCCAGCAGCCCCCTGACAGGGAAGACAGATACGCAGTATTTT.